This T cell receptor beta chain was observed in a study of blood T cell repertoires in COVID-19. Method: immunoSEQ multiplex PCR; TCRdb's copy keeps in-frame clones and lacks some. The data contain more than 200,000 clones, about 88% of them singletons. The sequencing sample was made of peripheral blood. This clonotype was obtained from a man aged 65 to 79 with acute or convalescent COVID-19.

As DNA, the CDR3 is TGTGCCAGCTCACCCCCTTCGCAGAGGAACTATGGCTACACCTTC. Amino acid sequence: CASSPPSQRNYGYTF. The J gene is TRBJ1-2, the V gene TRBV18; D gene unclear. Germline loops: CDR1 KGHSH, CDR2 LQKENI. Trimming left V 3 bases short and J 2 bases short, with 13 bases between. The CDR3 length is 15 residues.